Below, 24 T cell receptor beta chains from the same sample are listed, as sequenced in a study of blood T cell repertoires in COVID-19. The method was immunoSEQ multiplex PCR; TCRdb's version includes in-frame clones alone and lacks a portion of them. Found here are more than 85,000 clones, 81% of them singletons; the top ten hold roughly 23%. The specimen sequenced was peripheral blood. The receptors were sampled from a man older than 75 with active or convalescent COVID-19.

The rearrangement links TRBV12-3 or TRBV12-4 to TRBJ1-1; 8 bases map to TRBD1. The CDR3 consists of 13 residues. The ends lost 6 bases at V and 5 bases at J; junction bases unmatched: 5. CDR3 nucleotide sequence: TGTGCCAGCAGCGGACAGGGAGGAACTGAAGCTTTCTTT. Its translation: CASSGQGGTEAFF.

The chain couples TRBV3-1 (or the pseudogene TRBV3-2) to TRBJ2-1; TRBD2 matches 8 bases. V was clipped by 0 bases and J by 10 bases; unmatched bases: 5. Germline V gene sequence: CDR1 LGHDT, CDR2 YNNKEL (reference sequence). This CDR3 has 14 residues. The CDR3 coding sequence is TGTGCCAGCAGCCAAGATCGGATAGCGGGGGAGCAGTTCTTC. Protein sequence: CASSQDRIAGEQFF.

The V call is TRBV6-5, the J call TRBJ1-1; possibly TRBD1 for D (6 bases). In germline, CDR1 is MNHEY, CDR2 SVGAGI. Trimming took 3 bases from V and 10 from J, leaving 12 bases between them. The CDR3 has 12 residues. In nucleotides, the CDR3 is TGTGCCAGCAGTTATTCGGGGGGGCGAGCTTTCTTT. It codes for CASSYSGGRAFF.

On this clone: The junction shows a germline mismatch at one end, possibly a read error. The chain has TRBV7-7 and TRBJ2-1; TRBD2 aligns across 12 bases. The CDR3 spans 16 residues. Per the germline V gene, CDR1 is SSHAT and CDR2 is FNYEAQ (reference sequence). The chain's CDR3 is CASSKLAGGSYNEQFF. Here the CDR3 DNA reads TGTGCTAGCAGCAAACTAGCGGGGGGCTCCTACAATGAGCAGTTCTTC.

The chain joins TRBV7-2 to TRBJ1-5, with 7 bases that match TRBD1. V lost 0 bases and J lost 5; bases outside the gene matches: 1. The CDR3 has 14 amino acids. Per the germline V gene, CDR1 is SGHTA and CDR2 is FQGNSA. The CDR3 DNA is TGTGCCAGCAGCTTAGCCGGGACAGATCAGCCCCAGCATTTT. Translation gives CASSLAGTDQPQHF.

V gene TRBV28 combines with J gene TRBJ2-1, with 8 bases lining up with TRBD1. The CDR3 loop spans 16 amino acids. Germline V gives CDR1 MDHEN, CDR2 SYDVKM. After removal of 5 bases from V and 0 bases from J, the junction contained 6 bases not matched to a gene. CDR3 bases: TGTGCCAGCAGTACCTCACAGGGGGGCTCCTACAATGAGCAGTTCTTC. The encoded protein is CASSTSQGGSYNEQFF.

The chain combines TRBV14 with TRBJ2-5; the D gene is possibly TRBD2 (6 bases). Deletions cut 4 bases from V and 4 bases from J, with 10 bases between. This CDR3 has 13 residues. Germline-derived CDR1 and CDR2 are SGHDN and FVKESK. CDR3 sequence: CASSLPGGETQYF. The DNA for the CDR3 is TGTGCCAGCAGCCTTCCCGGGGGAGAGACCCAGTACTTC.

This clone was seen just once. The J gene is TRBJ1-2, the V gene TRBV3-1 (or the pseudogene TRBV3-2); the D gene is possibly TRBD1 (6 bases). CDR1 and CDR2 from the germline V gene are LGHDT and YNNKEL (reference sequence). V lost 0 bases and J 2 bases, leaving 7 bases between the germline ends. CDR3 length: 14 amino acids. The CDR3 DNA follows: TGTGCCAGCAGCCAAGATGGGACAAACTATGGCTACACCTTC. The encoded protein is CASSQDGTNYGYTF.

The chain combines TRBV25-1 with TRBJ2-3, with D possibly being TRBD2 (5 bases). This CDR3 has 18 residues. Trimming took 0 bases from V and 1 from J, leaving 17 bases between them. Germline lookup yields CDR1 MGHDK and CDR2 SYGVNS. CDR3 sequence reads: CASSEYRFEGRGTDTQYF. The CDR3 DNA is TGTGCCAGCAGTGAATACCGGTTCGAGGGAAGGGGCACAGATACGCAGTATTTT. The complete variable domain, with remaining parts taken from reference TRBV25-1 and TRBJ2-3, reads EADIYQTPRYLVIGTGKKITLECSQTMGHDKMYWYQQDPGMELHLIHYSYGVNSTEKGDLSSESTVSRIRTEHFPLTLESARPSHTSQYLCASSEYRFEGRGTDTQYFGPGTRLTVL.

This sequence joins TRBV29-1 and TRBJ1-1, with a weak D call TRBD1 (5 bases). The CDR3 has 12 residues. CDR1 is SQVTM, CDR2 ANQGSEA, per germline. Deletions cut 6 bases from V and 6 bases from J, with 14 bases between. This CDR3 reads CSVGGVSAEAFF. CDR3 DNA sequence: TGCAGCGTGGGAGGGGTGTCGGCTGAAGCTTTCTTT.

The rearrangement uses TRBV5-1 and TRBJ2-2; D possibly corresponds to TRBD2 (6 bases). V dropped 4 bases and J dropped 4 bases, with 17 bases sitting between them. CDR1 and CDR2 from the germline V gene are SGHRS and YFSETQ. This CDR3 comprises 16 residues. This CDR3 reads CASSPRTGGATGELFF. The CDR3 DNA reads TGCGCCAGCAGCCCCCGGACCGGGGGTGCCACCGGGGAGCTGTTTTTT.

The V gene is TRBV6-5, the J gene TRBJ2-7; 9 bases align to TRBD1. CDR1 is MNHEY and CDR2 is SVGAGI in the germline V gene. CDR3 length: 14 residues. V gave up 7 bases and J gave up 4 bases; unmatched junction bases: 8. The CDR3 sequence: CASTPTGQGYEQYF. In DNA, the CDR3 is TGTGCCAGCACCCCCACGGGACAGGGTTACGAGCAGTACTTC.

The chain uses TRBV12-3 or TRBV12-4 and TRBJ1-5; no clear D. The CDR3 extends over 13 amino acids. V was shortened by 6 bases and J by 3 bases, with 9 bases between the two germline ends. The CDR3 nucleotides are TGTGCCAGCAGCCCGGGGTCCAATCAGCCCCAGCATTTT. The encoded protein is CASSPGSNQPQHF.

CDR3 sequence: CASSSYSYNEQFF. CDR3 sequence (DNA): TGTGCCAGCAGCTCCTATTCCTACAATGAGCAGTTCTTC. This chain connects TRBV11-1 to TRBJ2-1; no firm D call. The CDR3 consists of 13 residues. Germline V CDR1 and CDR2: SGHAT, FQDESV (reference sequence). V was clipped by 4 bases and J by 1 base, with 5 bases between them.

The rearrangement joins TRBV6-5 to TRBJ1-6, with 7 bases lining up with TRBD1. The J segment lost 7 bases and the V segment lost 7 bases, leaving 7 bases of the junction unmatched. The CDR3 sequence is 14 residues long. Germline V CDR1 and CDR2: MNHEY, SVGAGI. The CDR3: CASTGTDPNSPLHF. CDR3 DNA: TGTGCCAGCACCGGGACAGACCCCAATTCACCCCTCCACTTT.

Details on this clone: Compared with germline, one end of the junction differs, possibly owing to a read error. CDR3 amino acids: CASSPRLNRQAGELFF. The DNA for the CDR3 is TGTGCCAGCTCGCCACGGCTCAACAGACAGGCCGGGGAGCTGTTTTTT. The chain links TRBV18 to TRBJ2-2, with a weak D call TRBD1 (6 bases). This CDR3 contains 16 residues. Per the germline V gene, CDR1 is KGHSH and CDR2 is LQKENI.

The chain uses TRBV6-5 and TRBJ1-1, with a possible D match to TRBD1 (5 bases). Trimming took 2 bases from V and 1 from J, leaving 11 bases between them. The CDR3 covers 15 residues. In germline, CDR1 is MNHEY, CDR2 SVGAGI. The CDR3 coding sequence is TGTGCCAGCAGTTACGGGGGGACGGGGAACACTGAAGCTTTCTTT. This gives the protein CASSYGGTGNTEAFF.

CDR3 coding DNA: TGTGCCAGCAGCGTAGACCGGACTAGCCCGAATAGGCAGTTCTTC. Translated: CASSVDRTSPNRQFF. The V gene is TRBV9, the J gene TRBJ2-1; 8 nucleotides agree with TRBD2. Germline CDR1 is SGDLS and CDR2 is YYNGEE. V lost 0 bases to trimming and J lost 12 bases; unmatched junction nucleotides: 11. The CDR3 is 15 amino acids.

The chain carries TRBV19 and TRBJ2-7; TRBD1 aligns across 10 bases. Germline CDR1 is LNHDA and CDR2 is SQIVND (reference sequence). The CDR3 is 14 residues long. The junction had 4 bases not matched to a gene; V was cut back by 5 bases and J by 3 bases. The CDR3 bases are TGTGCCAGTAGTTCCGGGACAGGGGACTACGAGCAGTACTTC. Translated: CASSSGTGDYEQYF.

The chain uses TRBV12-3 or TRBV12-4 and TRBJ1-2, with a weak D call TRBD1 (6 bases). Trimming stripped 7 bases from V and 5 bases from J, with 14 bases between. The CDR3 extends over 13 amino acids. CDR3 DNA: TGTGCCAGCAAATGGGGAGGGGGGTATGGCTACACCTTC. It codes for CASKWGGGYGYTF.

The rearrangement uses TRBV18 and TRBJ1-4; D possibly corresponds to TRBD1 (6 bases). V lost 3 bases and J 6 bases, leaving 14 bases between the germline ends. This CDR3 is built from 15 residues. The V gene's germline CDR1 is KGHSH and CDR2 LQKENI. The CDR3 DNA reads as TGTGCCAGCTCACCGATCGGGGGGGCCGATGAAAAACTGTTTTTT. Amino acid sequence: CASSPIGGADEKLFF.

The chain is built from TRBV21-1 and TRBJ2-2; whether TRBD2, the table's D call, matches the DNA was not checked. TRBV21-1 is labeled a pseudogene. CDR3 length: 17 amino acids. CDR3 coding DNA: TGTGCCAGCAGCAAAGCTAGCGGGGGGGCTGGGTCCGGGGAGCTGTTTTTT. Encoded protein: CASSKASGGAGSGELFF.

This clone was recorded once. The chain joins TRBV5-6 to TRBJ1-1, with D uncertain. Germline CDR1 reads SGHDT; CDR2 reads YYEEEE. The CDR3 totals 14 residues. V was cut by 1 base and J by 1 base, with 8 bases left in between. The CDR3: CASSLYLANTEAFF. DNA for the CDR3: TGTGCCAGCAGCTTGTACCTGGCGAACACTGAAGCTTTCTTT.

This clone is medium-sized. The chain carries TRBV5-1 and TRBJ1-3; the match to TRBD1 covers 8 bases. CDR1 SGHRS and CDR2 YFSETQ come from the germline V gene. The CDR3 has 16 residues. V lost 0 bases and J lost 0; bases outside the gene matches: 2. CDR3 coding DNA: TGCGCCAGCAGCTTGGCCACAGGGGGCTCTGGAAACACCATATATTTT. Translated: CASSLATGGSGNTIYF. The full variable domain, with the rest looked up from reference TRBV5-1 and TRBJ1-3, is KAGVTQTPRYLIKTRGQQVTLSCSPISGHRSVSWYQQTPGQGLQFLFEYFSETQRNKGNFPGRFSGRQFSNSRSEMNVSTLELGDSALYLCASSLATGGSGNTIYFGEGSWLTVV.